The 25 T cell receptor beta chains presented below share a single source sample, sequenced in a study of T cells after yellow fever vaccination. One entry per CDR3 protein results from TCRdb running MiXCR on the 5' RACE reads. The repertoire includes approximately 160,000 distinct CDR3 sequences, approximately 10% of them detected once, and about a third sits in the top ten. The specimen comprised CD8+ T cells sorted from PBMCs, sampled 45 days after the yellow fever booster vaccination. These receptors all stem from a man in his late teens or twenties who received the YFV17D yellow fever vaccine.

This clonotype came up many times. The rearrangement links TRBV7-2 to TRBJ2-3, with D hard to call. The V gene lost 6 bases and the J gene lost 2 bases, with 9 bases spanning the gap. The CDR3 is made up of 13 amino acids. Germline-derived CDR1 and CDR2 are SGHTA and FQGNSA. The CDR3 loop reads CASRTSHTDTQYF. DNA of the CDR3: TGTGCCAGCAGAACGAGCCACACAGATACGCAGTATTTT.

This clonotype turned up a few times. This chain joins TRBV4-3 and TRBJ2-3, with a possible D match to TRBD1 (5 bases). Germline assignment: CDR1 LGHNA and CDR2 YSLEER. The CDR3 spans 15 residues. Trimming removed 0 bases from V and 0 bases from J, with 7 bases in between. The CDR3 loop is CASSQERQSTDTQYF. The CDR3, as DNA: TGCGCCAGCAGCCAAGAGCGACAGAGCACAGATACGCAGTATTTT.

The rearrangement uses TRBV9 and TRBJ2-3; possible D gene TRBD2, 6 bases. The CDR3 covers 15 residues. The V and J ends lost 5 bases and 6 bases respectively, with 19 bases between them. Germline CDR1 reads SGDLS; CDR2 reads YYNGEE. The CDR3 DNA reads TGTGCCAGCAGTCGTAGTGGGAGGCCATCGGATACGCAGTATTTT. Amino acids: CASSRSGRPSDTQYF.

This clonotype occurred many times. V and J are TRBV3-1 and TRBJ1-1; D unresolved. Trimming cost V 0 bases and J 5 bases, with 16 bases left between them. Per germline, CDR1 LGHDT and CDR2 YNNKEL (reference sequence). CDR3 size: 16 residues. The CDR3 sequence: CASSQDQPGWDTEAFF. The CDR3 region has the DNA TGTGCCAGCAGCCAAGATCAGCCAGGTTGGGATACTGAAGCTTTCTTT.

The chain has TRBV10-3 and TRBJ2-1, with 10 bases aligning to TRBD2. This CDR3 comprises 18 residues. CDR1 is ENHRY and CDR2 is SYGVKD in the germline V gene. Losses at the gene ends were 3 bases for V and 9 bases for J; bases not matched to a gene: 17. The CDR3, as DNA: TGTGCCATCAGTGACCTCTCCGGGGAAGCGGGGGGGCCGGGTGAGCAGTTCTTC. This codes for CAISDLSGEAGGPGEQFF.

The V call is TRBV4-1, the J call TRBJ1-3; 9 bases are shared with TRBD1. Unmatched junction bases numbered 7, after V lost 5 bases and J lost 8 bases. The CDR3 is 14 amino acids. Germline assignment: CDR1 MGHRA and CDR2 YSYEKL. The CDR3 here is CASSGRDREHTIYF. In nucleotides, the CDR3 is TGCGCCAGCAGCGGCCGGGACAGGGAACACACCATATATTTT.

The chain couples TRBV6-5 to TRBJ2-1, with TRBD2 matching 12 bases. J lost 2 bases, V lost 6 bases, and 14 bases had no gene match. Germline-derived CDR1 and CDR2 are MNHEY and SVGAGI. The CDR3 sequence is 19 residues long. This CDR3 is CASSPARTSGDLAYNEQFF. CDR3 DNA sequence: TGTGCCAGCAGCCCTGCCCGGACTAGCGGGGATCTCGCCTACAATGAGCAGTTCTTC.

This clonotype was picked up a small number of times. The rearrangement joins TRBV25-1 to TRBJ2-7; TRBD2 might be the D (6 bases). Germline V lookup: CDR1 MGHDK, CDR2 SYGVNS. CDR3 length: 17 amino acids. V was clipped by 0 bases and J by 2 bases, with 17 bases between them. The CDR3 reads CASSEYIPGRTAYEQYF. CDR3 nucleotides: TGTGCCAGCAGTGAATATATTCCGGGGAGGACGGCCTACGAGCAGTACTTC.

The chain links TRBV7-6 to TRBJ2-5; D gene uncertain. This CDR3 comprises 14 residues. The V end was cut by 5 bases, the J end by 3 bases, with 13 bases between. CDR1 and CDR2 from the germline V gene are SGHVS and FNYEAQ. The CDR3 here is CASSLRTDEETQYF. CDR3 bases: TGTGCCAGCAGCCTCAGGACGGATGAAGAGACCCAGTACTTC.

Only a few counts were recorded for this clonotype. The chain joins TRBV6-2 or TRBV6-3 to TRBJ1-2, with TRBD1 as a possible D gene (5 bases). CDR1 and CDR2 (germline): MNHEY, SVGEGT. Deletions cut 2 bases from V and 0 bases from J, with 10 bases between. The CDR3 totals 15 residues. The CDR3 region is CASSYISGTNYGYTF. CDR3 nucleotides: TGTGCCAGCAGTTACATCTCAGGGACTAACTATGGCTACACCTTC.

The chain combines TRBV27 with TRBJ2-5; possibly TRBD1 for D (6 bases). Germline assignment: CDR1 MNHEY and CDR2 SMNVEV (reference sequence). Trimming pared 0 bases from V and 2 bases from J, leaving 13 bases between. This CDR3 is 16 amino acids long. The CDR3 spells CASSLSQGLAQETQYF. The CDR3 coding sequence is TGTGCCAGCAGTTTATCCCAGGGGCTCGCACAAGAGACCCAGTACTTC.

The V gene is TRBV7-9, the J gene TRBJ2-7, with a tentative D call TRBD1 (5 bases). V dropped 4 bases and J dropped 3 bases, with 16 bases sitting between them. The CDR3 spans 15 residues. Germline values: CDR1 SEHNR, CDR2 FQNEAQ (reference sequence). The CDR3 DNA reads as TGTGCCAGCAGCTCGCTGGACACCAACCTCTACGAGCAGTACTTC. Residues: CASSSLDTNLYEQYF.

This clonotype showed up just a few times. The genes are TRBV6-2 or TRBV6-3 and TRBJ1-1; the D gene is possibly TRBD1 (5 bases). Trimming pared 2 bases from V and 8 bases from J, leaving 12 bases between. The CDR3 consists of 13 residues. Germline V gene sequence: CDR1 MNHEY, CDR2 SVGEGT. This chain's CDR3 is CASSYGGFREAFF. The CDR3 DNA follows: TGTGCCAGCAGTTACGGGGGTTTTCGGGAAGCTTTCTTT.

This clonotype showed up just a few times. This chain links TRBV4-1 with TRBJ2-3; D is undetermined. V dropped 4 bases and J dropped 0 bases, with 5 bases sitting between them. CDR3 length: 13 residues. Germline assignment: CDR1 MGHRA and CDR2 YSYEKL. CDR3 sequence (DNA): TGCGCCAGCAGCCTTCACAGCACAGATACGCAGTATTTT. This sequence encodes CASSLHSTDTQYF.

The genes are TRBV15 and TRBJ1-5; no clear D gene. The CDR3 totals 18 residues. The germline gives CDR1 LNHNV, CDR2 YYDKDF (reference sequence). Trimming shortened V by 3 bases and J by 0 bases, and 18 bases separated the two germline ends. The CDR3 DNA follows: TGTGCCACCAGCAGTGCGCCGGACGCCGAGTATAGCAATCAGCCCCAGCATTTT. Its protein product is CATSSAPDAEYSNQPQHF.

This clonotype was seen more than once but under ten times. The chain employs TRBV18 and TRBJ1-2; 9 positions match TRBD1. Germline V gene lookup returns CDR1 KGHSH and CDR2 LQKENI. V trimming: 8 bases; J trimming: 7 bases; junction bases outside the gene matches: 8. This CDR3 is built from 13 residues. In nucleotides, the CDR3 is TGTGCCAGCCTCTCGGGACAGGGAATTGGCTACACCTTC. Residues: CASLSGQGIGYTF.

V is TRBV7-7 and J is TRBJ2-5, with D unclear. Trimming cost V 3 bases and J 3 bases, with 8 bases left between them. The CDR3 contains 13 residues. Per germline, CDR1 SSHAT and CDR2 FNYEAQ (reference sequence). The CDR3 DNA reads TGTGCCAGCAGCTTCGATGGGGAAGAGACCCAGTACTTC. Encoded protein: CASSFDGEETQYF. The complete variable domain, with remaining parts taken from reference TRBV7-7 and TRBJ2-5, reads GAGVSQSPRYKVTKRGQDVTLRCDPISSHATLYWYQQALGQGPEFLTYFNYEAQPDKSGLPSDRFSAERPEGSISTLTIQRTEQRDSAMYRCASSFDGEETQYFGPGTRLLVL.

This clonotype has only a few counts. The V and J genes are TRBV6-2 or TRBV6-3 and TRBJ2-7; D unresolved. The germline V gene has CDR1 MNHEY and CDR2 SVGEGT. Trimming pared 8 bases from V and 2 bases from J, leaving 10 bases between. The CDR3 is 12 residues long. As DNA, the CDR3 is TGTGCCAGCTCTACGTGGCCCTACGAGCAGTACTTC. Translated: CASSTWPYEQYF.

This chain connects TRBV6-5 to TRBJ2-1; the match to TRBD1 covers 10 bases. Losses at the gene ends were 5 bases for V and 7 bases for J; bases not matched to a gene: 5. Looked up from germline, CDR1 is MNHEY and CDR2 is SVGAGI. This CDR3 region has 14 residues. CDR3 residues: CASSNTDRGNEQFF. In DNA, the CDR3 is TGTGCCAGCAGTAACACGGACAGGGGGAATGAGCAGTTCTTC.

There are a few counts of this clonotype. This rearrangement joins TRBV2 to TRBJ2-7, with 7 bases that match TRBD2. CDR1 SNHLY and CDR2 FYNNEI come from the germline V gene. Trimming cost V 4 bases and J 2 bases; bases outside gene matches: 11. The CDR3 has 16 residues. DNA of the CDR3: TGTGCCAGCAGTGCTGCGGGGGACCGTGATCCCTACGAGCAGTACGTC. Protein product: CASSAAGDRDPYEQYV.

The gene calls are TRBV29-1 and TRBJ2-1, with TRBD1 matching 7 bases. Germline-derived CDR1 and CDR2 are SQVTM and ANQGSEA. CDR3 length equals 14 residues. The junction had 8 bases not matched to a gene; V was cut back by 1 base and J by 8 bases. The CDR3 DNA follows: TGCAGCGTTGAAGGATACCAGGGGGTCTATGAGCAGTTCTTC. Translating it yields CSVEGYQGVYEQFF.

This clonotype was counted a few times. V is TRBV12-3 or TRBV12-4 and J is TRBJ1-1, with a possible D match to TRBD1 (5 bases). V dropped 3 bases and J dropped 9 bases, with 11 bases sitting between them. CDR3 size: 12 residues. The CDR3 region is CASSLEGIQAFF. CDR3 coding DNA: TGTGCCAGCAGTTTGGAGGGGATACAAGCTTTCTTT.

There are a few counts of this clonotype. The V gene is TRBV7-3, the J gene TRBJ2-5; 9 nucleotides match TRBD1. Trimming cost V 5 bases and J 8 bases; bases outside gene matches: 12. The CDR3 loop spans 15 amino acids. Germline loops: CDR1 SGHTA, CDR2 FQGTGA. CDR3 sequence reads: CASSPNVGTGSTQYF. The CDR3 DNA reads TGTGCCAGCAGCCCAAACGTGGGGACAGGGTCAACCCAGTACTTC.

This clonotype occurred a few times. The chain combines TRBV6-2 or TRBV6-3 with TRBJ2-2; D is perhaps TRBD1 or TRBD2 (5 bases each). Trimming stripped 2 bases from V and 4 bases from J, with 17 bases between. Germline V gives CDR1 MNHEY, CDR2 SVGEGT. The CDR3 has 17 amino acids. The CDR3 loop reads CASSYEAKTGLTGELFF. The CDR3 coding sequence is TGTGCCAGCAGTTACGAGGCCAAAACAGGACTCACCGGGGAGCTGTTTTTT.

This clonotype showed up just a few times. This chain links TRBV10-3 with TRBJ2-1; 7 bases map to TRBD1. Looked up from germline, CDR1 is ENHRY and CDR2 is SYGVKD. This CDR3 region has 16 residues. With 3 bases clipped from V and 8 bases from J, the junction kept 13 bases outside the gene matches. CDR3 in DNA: TGTGCCATCAGTGAATCCTTTGGGACAGAGATACATGAGCAGTTCTTC. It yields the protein CAISESFGTEIHEQFF.